Here is one T cell receptor (beta chain) with its context. Its specificity is unknown. Germline CDR1 MNHNY, CDR2 SVGAGI (reference sequence). Between the trimmed V and J ends, which lost 2 bases and 3 bases, there was a span of 7 bases. The CDR3 runs 13 residues. The protocol was immunoSEQ multiplex PCR, while the TCRdb copy is restricted to in-frame clones and leaves out a portion. Of 2 million to 2.5 million clones listed, approximately 96% are singletons. This sample was taken from a study of shared clonotypes between healthy human individuals. The study, taken as a whole, reports: Memory subsets had estimated richness that was generally smaller than that of naive subsets.

The rearrangement joins TRBV6-6 to TRBJ1-2; D is ambiguous. The TCR sequence derives from a man aged 18-30 years in good health. Sequenced: naive CD4+ T cells sorted from blood. Noted subset: CD45RA+ positively selected. The CDR3 loop is CASSYLGYYGYTF. Here the CDR3 DNA reads TGTGCCAGCAGTTACCTCGGATACTATGGCTACACCTTC.